This T cell receptor (beta chain) was captured by sequencing in a study of blood T cell repertoires in COVID-19. Overall study: The United States, Italy and Spain were the sources of the acute and convalescent COVID-19 samples.

Assay used: immunoSEQ multiplex PCR; TCRdb lists only in-frame clones, some missing. This table has over 60,000 clones, approximately 80% appearing once. This CDR3 has 12 residues. Trimming took 5 bases from V and 7 from J, leaving 9 bases between them. Per germline, CDR1 MNHEY and CDR2 SVGAGI. The sample taken for sequencing was peripheral blood. The J gene is TRBJ1-5, the V gene TRBV6-5; a possible D gene is TRBD1 (6 bases). This receptor was identified in a man aged 55 to 69 with COVID-19, enrolled during active disease. CDR3 amino acids: CASSPQGQPQHF. As DNA, the CDR3 is TGTGCCAGCAGTCCCCAGGGGCAGCCCCAGCATTTT.